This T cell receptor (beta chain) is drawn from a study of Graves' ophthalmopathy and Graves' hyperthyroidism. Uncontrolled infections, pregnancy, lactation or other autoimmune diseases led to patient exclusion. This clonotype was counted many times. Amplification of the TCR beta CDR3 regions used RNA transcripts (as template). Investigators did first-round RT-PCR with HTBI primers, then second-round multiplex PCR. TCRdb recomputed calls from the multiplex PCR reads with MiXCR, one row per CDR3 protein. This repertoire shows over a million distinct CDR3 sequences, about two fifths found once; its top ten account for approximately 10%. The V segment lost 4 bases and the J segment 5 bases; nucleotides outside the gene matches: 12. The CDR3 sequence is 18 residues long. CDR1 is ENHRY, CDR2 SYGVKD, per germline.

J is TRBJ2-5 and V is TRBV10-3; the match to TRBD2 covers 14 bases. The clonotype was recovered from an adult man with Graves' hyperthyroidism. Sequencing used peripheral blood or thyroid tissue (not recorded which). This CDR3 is CAISGGLGLAGGGETQYF. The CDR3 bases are TGTGCCATCAGTGGTGGATTAGGACTAGCGGGAGGAGGTGAGACCCAGTACTTC.